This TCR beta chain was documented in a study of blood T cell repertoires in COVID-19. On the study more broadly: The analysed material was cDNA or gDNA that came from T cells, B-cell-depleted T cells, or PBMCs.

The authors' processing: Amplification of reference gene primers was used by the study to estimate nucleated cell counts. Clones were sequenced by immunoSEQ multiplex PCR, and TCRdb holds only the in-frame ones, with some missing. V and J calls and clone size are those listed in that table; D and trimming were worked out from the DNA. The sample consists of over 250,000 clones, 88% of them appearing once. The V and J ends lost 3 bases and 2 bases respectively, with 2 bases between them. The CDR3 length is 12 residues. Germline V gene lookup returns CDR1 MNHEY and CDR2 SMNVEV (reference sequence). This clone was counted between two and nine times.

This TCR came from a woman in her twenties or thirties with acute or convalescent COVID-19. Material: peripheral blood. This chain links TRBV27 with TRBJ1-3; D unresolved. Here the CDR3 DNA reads TGTGCCAGCAGTTTTACTGGAAACACCATATATTTT. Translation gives CASSFTGNTIYF.